A single sample gave rise to the 8 T cell receptor beta chains below, sequenced in a study of blood T cell repertoires in COVID-19. Assay: immunoSEQ multiplex PCR; the TCRdb copy retains only in-frame clones and omits some. The sample has some 180,000 clones; 70% to 80% are singletons. Source material: PBMCs or T cells enriched from blood (not recorded which). The receptors shown here come from a man aged 55 to 70 who had been exposed to COVID-19.

On this clone itself: Other DNA sequences from this sample encode an identical CDR3 as well. The chain recombines TRBV7-9 with TRBJ2-1, with D possibly TRBD2 on 6 matching bases. There are 15 residues in the CDR3. V shed 5 bases and J shed 0 bases, with 11 bases lying between them. Germline V gene data show CDR1 as SEHNR and CDR2 as FQNEAQ (reference sequence). In DNA, the CDR3 is TGTGCCAGCAGCCCCCCCGGGAGCTCCTACAATGAGCAGTTCTTC. Its translation: CASSPPGSSYNEQFF.

This clone was observed once. The chain joins TRBV7-6 to TRBJ1-1; D remains unclear. CDR3 length: 15 residues. Per germline, CDR1 SGHVS and CDR2 FNYEAQ. V shed 5 bases and J shed 3 bases, with 16 bases lying between them. Here the CDR3 DNA reads TGTGCCAGCAGCCCCCTGCAGACTTCGGACACTGAAGCTTTCTTT. Its translation: CASSPLQTSDTEAFF. The whole variable domain, filled in from reference TRBV7-6 and TRBJ1-1, reads GAGVSQSPRYKVTKRGQDVALRCDPISGHVSLYWYRQALGQGPEFLTYFNYEAQQDKSGLPNDRFSAERPEGSISTLTIQRTEQRDSAMYRCASSPLQTSDTEAFFGQGTRLTVV.

This sequence joins TRBV12-3 or TRBV12-4 and TRBJ1-2; TRBD1 is a possible D gene (6 bases). This CDR3 is built from 12 residues. Trimming removed 3 bases at V and 6 bases at J, with 8 bases between. CDR3 bases: TGTGCCAGCAGTTTTTACAGGGATGGCTACACCTTC. Translating gives CASSFYRDGYTF.

V and J are TRBV3-1 (or the pseudogene TRBV3-2) and TRBJ2-1, with 12 bases identical to TRBD2. CDR3 length: 17 residues. Trimming at V came to 0 bases and at J to 8 bases, leaving 8 bases not matched to a gene. The germline gives CDR1 LGHDT, CDR2 YNNKEL (reference sequence). The CDR3 protein is CASSQETSGRGGYEQFF. The CDR3, as DNA: TGTGCCAGCAGCCAAGAGACTAGCGGGAGAGGCGGCTATGAGCAGTTCTTC.

This clone was counted between two and nine times. The chain carries TRBV5-8 and TRBJ1-5; 7 nucleotides line up with TRBD1. Germline V gene data show CDR1 as SGHTS and CDR2 as YDEGEE. The CDR3 consists of 15 residues. Losses at the gene ends were 2 bases for V and 1 base for J; bases not matched to a gene: 3. The CDR3: CASSFEGASNQPQHF. CDR3 DNA sequence: TGTGCCAGCAGCTTTGAGGGGGCGAGCAATCAGCCCCAGCATTTT.

V is TRBV6-5 and J is TRBJ2-5; weak D call: TRBD1 (6 bases). CDR1 MNHEY and CDR2 SVGAGI come from the germline V gene. This CDR3 comprises 16 residues. V was pared by 3 bases and J by 3 bases, with 17 bases between. DNA of the CDR3: TGTGCCAGCAGTTATTCGACATTTCCAGGGGAAGAGACCCAGTACTTC. Amino acids: CASSYSTFPGEETQYF.

The V and J genes are TRBV2 and TRBJ2-5; 10 nucleotides match TRBD2. After removal of 8 bases from V and 2 bases from J, the junction contained 2 bases not matched to a gene. Germline assignment: CDR1 SNHLY and CDR2 FYNNEI. The CDR3 is made up of 13 amino acids. The DNA for the CDR3 is TGTGCCAGCGGACTAGCGGTACAAGAGACCCAGTACTTC. Protein: CASGLAVQETQYF.

This clone was recorded only once. The chain uses TRBV18 and TRBJ2-1; the match to TRBD2 covers 9 bases. Germline V gene lookup returns CDR1 KGHSH and CDR2 LQKENI. CDR3 length: 17 residues. The V gene end was trimmed by 5 bases and the J gene end by 0 bases; junction bases not matched to a gene: 8. The CDR3 nucleotides read TGTGCCAGCTCATCATACCCGCGGGGGGGCTCCTACAATGAGCAGTTCTTC. It specifies CASSSYPRGGSYNEQFF.